This T cell receptor beta chain was recovered during a study of blood T cell repertoires in COVID-19. Study overall: Researchers got acute and convalescent COVID-19 samples from the United States, Italy and Spain. In each case, the material was cDNA or gDNA derived from T cells, B-cell-depleted T cells, or PBMCs.

Authors' data handling: Researchers report that nucleated cell counts were estimated from reference gene primer amplification. Measured with immunoSEQ multiplex PCR; TCRdb has only the in-frame clones, and not every one. The D gene and trimming were derived from the DNA, and the V and J assignments and clone size from that table. This table holds around 270,000 clones, 80% to 90% found once. This CDR3 has 14 residues. V dropped 5 bases and J dropped 6; count of bases not matched to a gene: 10. Per germline, CDR1 SGHRS and CDR2 YFSETQ. This chain joins TRBV5-1 and TRBJ2-7, with 8 bases fitting TRBD1. What was sequenced was peripheral blood. The TCR originated in a man aged 35 to 55 with acute or convalescent COVID-19. The CDR3 spells CASRPSTGVSEQYF. The CDR3 bases are TGCGCCAGCAGACCCTCGACAGGGGTTAGCGAGCAGTACTTC.